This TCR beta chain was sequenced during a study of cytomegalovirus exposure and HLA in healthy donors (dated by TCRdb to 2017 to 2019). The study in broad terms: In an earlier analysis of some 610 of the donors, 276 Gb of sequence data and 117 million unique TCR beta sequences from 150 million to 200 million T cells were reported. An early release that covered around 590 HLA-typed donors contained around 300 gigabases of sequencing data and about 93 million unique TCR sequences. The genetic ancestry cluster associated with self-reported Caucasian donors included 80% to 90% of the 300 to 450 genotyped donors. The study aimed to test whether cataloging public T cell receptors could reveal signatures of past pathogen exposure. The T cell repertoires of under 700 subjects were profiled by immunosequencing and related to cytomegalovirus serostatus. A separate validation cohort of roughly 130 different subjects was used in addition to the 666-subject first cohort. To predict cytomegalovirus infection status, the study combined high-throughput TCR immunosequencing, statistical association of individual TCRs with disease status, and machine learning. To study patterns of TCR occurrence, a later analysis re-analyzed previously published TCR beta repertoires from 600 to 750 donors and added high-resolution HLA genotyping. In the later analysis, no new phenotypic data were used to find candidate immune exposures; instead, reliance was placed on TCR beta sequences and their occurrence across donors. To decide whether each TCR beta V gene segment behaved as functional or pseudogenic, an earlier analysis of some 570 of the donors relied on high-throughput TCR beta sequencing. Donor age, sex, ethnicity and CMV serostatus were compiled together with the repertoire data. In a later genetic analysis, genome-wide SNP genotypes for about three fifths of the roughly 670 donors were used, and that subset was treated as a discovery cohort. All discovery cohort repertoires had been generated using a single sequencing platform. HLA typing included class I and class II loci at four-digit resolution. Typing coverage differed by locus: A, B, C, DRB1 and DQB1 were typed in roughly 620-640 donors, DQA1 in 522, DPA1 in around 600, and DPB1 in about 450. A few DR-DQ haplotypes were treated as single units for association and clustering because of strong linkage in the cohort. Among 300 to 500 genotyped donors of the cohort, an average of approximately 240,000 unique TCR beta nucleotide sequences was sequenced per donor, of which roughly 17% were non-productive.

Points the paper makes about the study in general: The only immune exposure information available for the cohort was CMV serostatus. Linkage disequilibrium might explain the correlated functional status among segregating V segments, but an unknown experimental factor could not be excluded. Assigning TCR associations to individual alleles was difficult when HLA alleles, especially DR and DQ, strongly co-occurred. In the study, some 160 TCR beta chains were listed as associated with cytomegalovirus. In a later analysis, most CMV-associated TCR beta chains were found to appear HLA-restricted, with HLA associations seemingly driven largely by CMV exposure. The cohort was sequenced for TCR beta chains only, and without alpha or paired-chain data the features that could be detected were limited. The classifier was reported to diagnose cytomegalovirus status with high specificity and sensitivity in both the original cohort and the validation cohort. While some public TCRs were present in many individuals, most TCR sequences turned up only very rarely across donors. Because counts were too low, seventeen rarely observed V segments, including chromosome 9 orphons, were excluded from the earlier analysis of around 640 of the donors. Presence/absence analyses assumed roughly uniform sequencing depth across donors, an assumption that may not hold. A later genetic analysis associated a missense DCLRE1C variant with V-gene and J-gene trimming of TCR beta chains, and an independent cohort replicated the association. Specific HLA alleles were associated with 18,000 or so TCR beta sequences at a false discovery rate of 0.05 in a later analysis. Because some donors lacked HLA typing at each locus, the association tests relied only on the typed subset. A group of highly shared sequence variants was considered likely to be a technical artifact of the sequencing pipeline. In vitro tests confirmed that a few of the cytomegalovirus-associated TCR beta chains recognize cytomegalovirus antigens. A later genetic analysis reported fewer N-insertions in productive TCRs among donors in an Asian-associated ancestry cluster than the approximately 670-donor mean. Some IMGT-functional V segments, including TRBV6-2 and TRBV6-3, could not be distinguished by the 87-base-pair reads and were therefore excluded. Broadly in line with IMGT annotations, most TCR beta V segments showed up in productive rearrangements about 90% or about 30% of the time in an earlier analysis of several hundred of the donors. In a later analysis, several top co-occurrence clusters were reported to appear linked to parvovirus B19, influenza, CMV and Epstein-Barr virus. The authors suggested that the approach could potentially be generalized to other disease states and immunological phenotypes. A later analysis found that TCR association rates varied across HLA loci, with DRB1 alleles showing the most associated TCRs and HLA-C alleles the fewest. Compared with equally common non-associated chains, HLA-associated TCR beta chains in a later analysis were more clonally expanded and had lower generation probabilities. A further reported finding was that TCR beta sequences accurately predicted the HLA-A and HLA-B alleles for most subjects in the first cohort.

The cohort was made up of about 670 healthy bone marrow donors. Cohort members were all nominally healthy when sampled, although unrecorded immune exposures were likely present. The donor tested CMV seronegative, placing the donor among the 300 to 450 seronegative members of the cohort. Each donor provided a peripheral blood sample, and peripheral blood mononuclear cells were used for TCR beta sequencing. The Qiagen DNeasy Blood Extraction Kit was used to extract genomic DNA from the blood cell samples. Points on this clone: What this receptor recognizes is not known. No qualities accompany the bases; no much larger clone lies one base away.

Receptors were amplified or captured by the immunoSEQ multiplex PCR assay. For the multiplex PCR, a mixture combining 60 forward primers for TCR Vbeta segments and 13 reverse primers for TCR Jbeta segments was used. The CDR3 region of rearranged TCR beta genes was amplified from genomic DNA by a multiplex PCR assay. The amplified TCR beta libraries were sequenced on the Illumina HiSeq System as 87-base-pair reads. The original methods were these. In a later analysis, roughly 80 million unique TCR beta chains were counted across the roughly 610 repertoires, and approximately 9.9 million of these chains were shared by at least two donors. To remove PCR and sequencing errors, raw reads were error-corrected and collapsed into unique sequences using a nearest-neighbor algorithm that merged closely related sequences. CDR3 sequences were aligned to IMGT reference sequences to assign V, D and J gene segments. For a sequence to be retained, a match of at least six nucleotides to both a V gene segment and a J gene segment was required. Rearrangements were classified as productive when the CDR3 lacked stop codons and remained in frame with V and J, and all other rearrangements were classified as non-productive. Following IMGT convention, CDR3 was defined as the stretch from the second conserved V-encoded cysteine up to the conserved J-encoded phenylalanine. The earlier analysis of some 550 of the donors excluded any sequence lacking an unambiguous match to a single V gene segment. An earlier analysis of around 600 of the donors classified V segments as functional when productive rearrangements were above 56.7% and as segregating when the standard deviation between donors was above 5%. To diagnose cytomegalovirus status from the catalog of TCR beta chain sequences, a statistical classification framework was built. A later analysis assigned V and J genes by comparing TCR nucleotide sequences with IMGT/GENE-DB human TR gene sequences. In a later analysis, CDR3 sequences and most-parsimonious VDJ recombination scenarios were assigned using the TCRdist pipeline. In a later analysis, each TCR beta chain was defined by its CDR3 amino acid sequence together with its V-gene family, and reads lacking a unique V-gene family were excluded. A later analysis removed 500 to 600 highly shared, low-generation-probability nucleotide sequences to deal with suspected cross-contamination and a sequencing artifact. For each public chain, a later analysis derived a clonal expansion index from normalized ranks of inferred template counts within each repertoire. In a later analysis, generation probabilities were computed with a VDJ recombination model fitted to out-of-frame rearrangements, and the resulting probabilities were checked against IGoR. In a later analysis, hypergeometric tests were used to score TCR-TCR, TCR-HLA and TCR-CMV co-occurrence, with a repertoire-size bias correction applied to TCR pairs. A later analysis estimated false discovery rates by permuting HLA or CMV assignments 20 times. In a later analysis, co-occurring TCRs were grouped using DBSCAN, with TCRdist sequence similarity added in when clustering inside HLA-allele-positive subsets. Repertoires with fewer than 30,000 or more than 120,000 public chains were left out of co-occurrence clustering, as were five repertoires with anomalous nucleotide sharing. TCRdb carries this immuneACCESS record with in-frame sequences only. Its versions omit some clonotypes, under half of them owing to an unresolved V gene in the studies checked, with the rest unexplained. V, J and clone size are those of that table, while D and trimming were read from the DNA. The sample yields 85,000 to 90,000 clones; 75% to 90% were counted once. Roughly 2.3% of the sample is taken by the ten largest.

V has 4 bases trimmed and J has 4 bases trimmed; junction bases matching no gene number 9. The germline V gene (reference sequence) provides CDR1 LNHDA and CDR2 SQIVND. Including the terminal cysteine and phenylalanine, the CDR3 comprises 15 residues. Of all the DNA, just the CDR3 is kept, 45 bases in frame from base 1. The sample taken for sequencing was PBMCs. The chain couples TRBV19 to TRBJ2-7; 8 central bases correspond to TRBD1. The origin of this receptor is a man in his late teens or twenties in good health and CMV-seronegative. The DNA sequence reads TGTGCCAGTAGTACACCGGGACAGGCCGCGTACGAGCAGTACTTC. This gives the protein CASSTPGQAAYEQYF.